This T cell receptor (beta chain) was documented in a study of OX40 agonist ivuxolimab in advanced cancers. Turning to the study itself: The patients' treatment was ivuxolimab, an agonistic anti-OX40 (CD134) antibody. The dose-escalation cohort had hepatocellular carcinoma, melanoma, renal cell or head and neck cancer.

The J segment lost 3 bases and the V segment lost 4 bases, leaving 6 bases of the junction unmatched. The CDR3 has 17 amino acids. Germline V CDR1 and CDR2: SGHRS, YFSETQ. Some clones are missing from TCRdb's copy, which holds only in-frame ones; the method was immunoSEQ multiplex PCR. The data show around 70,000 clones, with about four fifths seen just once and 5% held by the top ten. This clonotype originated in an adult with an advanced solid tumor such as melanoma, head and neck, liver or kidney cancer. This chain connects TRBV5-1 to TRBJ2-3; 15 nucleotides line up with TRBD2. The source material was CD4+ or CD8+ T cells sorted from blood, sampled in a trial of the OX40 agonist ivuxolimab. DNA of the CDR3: TGCGCCAGCAGCCCCGGGACTAGCGGGGGGAGGACAGATACGCAGTATTTT. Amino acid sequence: CASSPGTSGGRTDTQYF. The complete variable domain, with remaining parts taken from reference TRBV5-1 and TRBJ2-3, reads KAGVTQTPRYLIKTRGQQVTLSCSPISGHRSVSWYQQTPGQGLQFLFEYFSETQRNKGNFPGRFSGRQFSNSRSEMNVSTLELGDSALYLCASSPGTSGGRTDTQYFGPGTRLTVL.